This T cell receptor beta chain emerged from a study of control samples from healthy donors and cancer patients. This CDR3 region has 15 residues. Trimming stripped 3 bases from V and 4 bases from J, with 10 bases between. The germline gives CDR1 MDHEN, CDR2 SYDVKM. Measured with immunoSEQ multiplex PCR; TCRdb has only the in-frame clones, and not every one. The sample lists about 150,000 clones; 85% to 95% were seen once. The chain links TRBV28 to TRBJ1-6; a possible D gene is TRBD1 (5 bases). Specimen: blood. This TCR was recovered from a man aged 45-65 years in good health. This CDR3 reads CASSLGGIYNSPLHF. CDR3 sequence (DNA): TGTGCCAGCAGTTTGGGGGGAATTTATAATTCACCCCTCCACTTT.